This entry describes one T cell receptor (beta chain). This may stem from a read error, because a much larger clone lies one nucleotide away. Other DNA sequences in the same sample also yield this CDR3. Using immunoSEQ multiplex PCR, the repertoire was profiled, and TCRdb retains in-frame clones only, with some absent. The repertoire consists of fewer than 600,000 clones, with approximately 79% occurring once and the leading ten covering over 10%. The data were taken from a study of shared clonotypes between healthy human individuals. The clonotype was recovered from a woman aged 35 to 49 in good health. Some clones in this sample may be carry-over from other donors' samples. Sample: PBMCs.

Written as DNA, the CDR3 is TGTGCCAGCAGCCTAGCTACCGGGGAGCTGTTTTTT. Protein product: CASSLATGELFF. This rearrangement joins TRBV7-9 to TRBJ2-2, with a weak D call TRBD2 (5 bases). The V gene's germline CDR1 is SEHNR and CDR2 FQNEAQ (reference sequence). CDR3 size: 12 residues. The complete variable domain, with remaining parts taken from reference TRBV7-9 and TRBJ2-2, reads DTGVSQNPRHKITKRGQNVTFRCDPISEHNRLYWYRQTLGQGPEFLTYFQNEAQLEKSRLLSDRFSAERPKGSFSTLEIQRTEQGDSAMYLCASSLATGELFFGEGSRLTVL.